The 32 T cell receptor beta chains below all came from one sample that was sequenced in a study of human T cells and chemical hapten exposure. Time point of the sample: pre-sensitization, week 0. Treatment defined: therapeutic diphenylcyclopropenone sensitization with weekly scalp DPC. MiXCR, applied by TCRdb to the RACE reads, yields one record per CDR3 protein. The data contain tens of thousands of distinct CDR3 sequences, around 9.6% of them singletons. The sample here was whole blood, taken in connection with sensitization to the hapten diphenylcyclopropenone (DPC). Receptors originate from a woman aged 40 to 55 with alopecia areata. Some clones in this sample may be carry-over from other donors' samples.

This clonotype was seen only a few times. The chain employs TRBV4-1 and TRBJ2-7; D is tentatively TRBD1 or TRBD2 (6 bases each). V was clipped by 3 bases and J by 0 bases, with 9 bases between them. Germline V gene data show CDR1 as MGHRA and CDR2 as YSYEKL. There are 14 residues in the CDR3. The CDR3 sequence: CASSHAGHSYEQYF. The DNA of the CDR3 is TGCGCCAGCAGCCATGCGGGACACTCCTACGAGCAGTACTTC.

At least ten counts were recorded for this clonotype. The chain joins TRBV11-2 to TRBJ2-5; TRBD2 agrees at 11 bases. The CDR3 extends over 17 amino acids. The V gene's germline CDR1 is SGHAT and CDR2 FQNNGV. Unmatched junction bases numbered 5, after V lost 0 bases and J lost 2 bases. The DNA for the CDR3 is TGTGCCAGCAGCTTAGATGTTCTAGCGGGGGGTCAAGAGACCCAGTACTTC. It encodes CASSLDVLAGGQETQYF.

V usage is TRBV6-2 or TRBV6-3 and J usage is TRBJ2-1; tentatively, D is TRBD2 (6 bases). The CDR3 covers 14 residues. Deletions cut 6 bases from V and 6 bases from J, with 15 bases between. Germline CDR1 is MNHEY and CDR2 is SVGEGT. The CDR3 protein is CASRVRDLLNEQFF. For the CDR3, the DNA is TGTGCCAGCAGGGTCCGGGACTTGCTCAATGAGCAGTTCTTC.

This clonotype was counted a few times. The CDR3 region has the DNA TGTGCCAGTAAGTTCTCTCGGGACCACGAGCAGTACTTC. It translates to CASKFSRDHEQYF. The V gene is TRBV19, the J gene TRBJ2-7; D is tentatively TRBD1 or TRBD2 (5 bases each). The CDR3 is 13 amino acids. Trimming cost V 7 bases and J 5 bases, with 15 bases left between them. Germline V gives CDR1 LNHDA, CDR2 SQIVND (reference sequence).

This clonotype was seen at least ten times. The chain employs TRBV2 and TRBJ1-1; D is ambiguous. The germline V and J ends were trimmed by 11 bases and 0 bases, with 13 bases remaining between them. The CDR3 runs 13 residues. The germline gives CDR1 SNHLY, CDR2 FYNNEI. Here the CDR3 DNA reads TGTGCCGGTAGGACGGAAGTGAACACTGAAGCTTTCTTT. Translated, it gives CAGRTEVNTEAFF.

The chain couples TRBV12-3 or TRBV12-4 to TRBJ2-1, with D perhaps matching TRBD1 (5 bases). Trimming cost V 5 bases and J 4 bases, with 6 bases left between them. The CDR3 length is 12 residues. CDR3 region: CASSAGYNEQFF. The CDR3 coding sequence is TGTGCCAGCAGTGCAGGGTACAATGAGCAGTTCTTC.

This chain joins TRBV5-1 and TRBJ1-1; possible D gene TRBD1, 5 bases. The CDR3 is 12 residues long. Trimming stripped 6 bases from V and 5 bases from J, with 11 bases between. Germline CDR1 reads SGHRS; CDR2 reads YFSETQ. The CDR3 region has the DNA TGCGCCAGCAATGGGGGAGGGACTGAAGCTTTCTTT. Protein sequence: CASNGGGTEAFF.

This clonotype was found a few times. This chain connects TRBV6-1 to TRBJ1-6, with a possible D match to TRBD1 (6 bases). The CDR3 contains 15 residues. The germline gives CDR1 MNHNS, CDR2 SASEGT. V lost 0 bases and J lost 9, with 12 bases in between. CDR3 bases: TGTGCCAGCAGTGAAGCCAGGGGCTGGGGTTCACCCCTCCACTTT. Residues: CASSEARGWGSPLHF.

The V call is TRBV7-2, the J call TRBJ1-4; 7 bases are a match to TRBD1. The length of the CDR3 is 15 residues. The junction had 2 bases not matched to a gene; V was cut back by 1 base and J by 3 bases. In germline, CDR1 is SGHTA, CDR2 FQGNSA. CDR3 nucleotide sequence: TGTGCCAGCAGCTTAGAGGGGGCACCTAATGAAAAACTGTTTTTT. Amino acid sequence: CASSLEGAPNEKLFF.

This clonotype was counted a few times. The chain uses TRBV6-1 and TRBJ1-2; tentatively, D is TRBD1 (5 bases). The CDR3 has 14 amino acids. V lost 3 bases, J lost 4 bases, and 12 bases lay in between. The germline gives CDR1 MNHNS, CDR2 SASEGT. Here the CDR3 reads CASSETLGLYGYTF. CDR3 DNA: TGTGCCAGCAGTGAGACACTGGGGCTCTATGGCTACACCTTC.

The chain uses TRBV7-9 and TRBJ2-1; D call uncertain. From germline, CDR1 is SEHNR and CDR2 FQNEAQ (reference sequence). Trimming cost V 4 bases and J 8 bases, with 9 bases left between them. The CDR3 extends over 12 amino acids. The CDR3 spells CASSWLRDEQFF. CDR3 sequence (DNA): TGTGCCAGCAGCTGGCTCCGGGATGAGCAGTTCTTC.

The rearrangement links TRBV5-4 to TRBJ1-4; TRBD1 might be the D (5 bases). In germline, CDR1 is SGHNT, CDR2 YYREEE (reference sequence). The CDR3 consists of 13 residues. Deletions cut 0 bases from V and 6 bases from J, with 6 bases between. CDR3 coding DNA: TGTGCCAGCAGCTTGGGACAGCATGAAAAACTGTTTTTT. Residues: CASSLGQHEKLFF. The entire variable domain, with the rest obtained from reference TRBV5-4 and TRBJ1-4, is as follows: ETGVTQSPTHLIKTRGQQVTLRCSSQSGHNTVSWYQQALGQGPQFIFQYYREEENGRGNFPPRFSGLQFPNYSSELNVNALELDDSALYLCASSLGQHEKLFFGSGTQLSVL.

This clonotype has just a few counts. The gene calls are TRBV28 and TRBJ2-1; D might be TRBD1 (6 bases). Germline V lookup: CDR1 MDHEN, CDR2 SYDVKM. Trimming took off 2 bases at V and 5 bases at J, with 10 bases between the two ends. The CDR3 has 14 residues. CDR3 residues: CASSLRGIHNEQFF. The DNA of the CDR3 is TGTGCCAGCAGTTTAAGGGGGATCCACAATGAGCAGTTCTTC.

Of note for this clonotype: A much bigger clone sits one base away, suggesting this may be a read error. The rearrangement links TRBV28 to TRBJ1-4; D unresolved. Germline V gives CDR1 MDHEN, CDR2 SYDVKM. This CDR3 contains 15 residues. V gave up 4 bases and J gave up 3 bases, with 12 bases separating them. The DNA for the CDR3 is TGTGCCAGCAGTTCAACCTCCGGAGCTAATGAAAAACTGTTTTTT. Translating it yields CASSSTSGANEKLFF. Looking up the rest from reference TRBV28 and TRBJ1-4 gives the full variable domain: DVKVTQSSRYLVKRTGEKVFLECVQDMDHENMFWYRQDPGLGLRLIYFSYDVKMKEKGDIPEGYSVSREKKERFSLILESASTNQTSMYLCASSSTSGANEKLFFGSGTQLSVL.

The CDR3 here is CASSQWTVMNTEAFF. CDR3 nucleotide sequence: TGTGCCAGCAGCCAATGGACAGTTATGAACACTGAAGCTTTCTTT. V gene TRBV14 combines with J gene TRBJ1-1, with D perhaps TRBD1 (6 bases). Germline loops: CDR1 SGHDN, CDR2 FVKESK. Trimming took off 2 bases at V and 0 bases at J, with 10 bases between the two ends. The CDR3 is made up of 15 amino acids. The entire variable domain, with the rest obtained from reference TRBV14 and TRBJ1-1, is as follows: EAGVTQFPSHSVIEKGQTVTLRCDPISGHDNLYWYRRVMGKEIKFLLHFVKESKQDESGMPNNRFLAERTGGTYSTLKVQPAELEDSGVYFCASSQWTVMNTEAFFGQGTRLTVV.

Turning to this clonotype: Being one base from a much bigger clone, this may be a read error. This rearrangement joins TRBV11-2 to TRBJ1-2; D remains ambiguous. The germline gives CDR1 SGHAT, CDR2 FQNNGV. This CDR3 comprises 14 residues. CDR3 loop: CASSLVGHNCGYTF. The CDR3 DNA follows: TGTGCCAGCAGCTTAGTGGGTCATAACTGTGGCTACACCTTC.

The J gene is TRBJ2-2, the V gene TRBV2; no clear D. Germline V lookup: CDR1 SNHLY, CDR2 FYNNEI. V lost 6 bases, J lost 3 bases, and 11 bases lay in between. The CDR3 has 14 amino acids. This CDR3 reads CASRRYRDTGELFF. CDR3 sequence (DNA): TGTGCCAGCAGGCGCTACAGAGACACCGGGGAGCTGTTTTTT.

This clonotype has at least ten counts. Mismatch with germline at one junction end may stem from a read error. The J gene is TRBJ1-2, the V gene TRBV5-1; tentatively, D is TRBD1 (5 bases). The CDR3 extends over 15 amino acids. In germline, CDR1 is SGHRS, CDR2 YFSETQ. The CDR3 loop is CASSLAPGPRDGYIF. The CDR3 DNA follows: TGCGCCAGCAGCTTGGCCCCGGGGCCCAGAGATGGCTACATCTTC.

This clonotype came up a few times. V gene TRBV6-2 or TRBV6-3 combines with J gene TRBJ2-7, with D possibly called TRBD1 or TRBD2 (5 bases each). V lost 2 bases and J 4 bases, leaving 21 bases between the germline ends. Looked up from germline, CDR1 is MNHEY and CDR2 is SVGEGT. This CDR3 has 17 amino acids. Here the CDR3 DNA reads TGTGCCAGCAGTTACACTTTCTCCGGGGACGATCTTTACGAGCAGTACTTC. Translating it yields CASSYTFSGDDLYEQYF.

V is TRBV10-2 and J is TRBJ2-1; 11 bases line up with TRBD2. The germline CDR1 and CDR2 sequences are WSHSY and SAAADI. Germline trimming cut 6 bases from V and 7 bases from J; bases unmatched to any gene: 8. This CDR3 spans 15 amino acids. In DNA, the CDR3 is TGCGCCAGCAGAGTAGCGGGGGGGCCTATGAATGAGCAGTTCTTC. This sequence encodes CASRVAGGPMNEQFF.

There are a few counts of this clonotype. The chain combines TRBV4-3 with TRBJ1-2; 8 nucleotides agree with TRBD1. This CDR3 region has 15 residues. Germline loops: CDR1 LGHNA, CDR2 YSLEER. V was pared by 1 base and J by 4 bases, with 5 bases of the junction left unmatched. The CDR3 DNA reads as TGCGCCAGCAGCCAAGCTGGACAGGGACGCTATGGCTACACCTTC. Protein: CASSQAGQGRYGYTF.

This clonotype was found a few times. The V gene is TRBV6-2 or TRBV6-3, the J gene TRBJ2-5, with 11 positions matching TRBD2. CDR1 and CDR2 from the germline V gene are MNHEY and SVGEGT. The CDR3 length is 15 residues. The ends lost 5 bases at V and 5 bases at J; junction bases unmatched: 7. CDR3 residues: CASSPLAGGKETQYF. Written as DNA, the CDR3 is TGTGCCAGCAGTCCTCTAGCGGGGGGTAAGGAGACCCAGTACTTC.

As regards this clonotype: A much larger clone differs from this one at a single base, so this may be a read error. The chain recombines TRBV30 with TRBJ1-1; TRBD1 might be the D (5 bases). The germline gives CDR1 GTSNPN, CDR2 SVGIG (reference sequence). V lost 4 bases and J lost 5, with 14 bases in between. The CDR3 is 13 amino acids. CDR3 nucleotide sequence: TGTGCCTGGATCGTATGGGGGTGGACTGAAGCTTTCTTT. It translates to CAWIVWGWTEAFF.

This clonotype came up many times. In DNA, the CDR3 is TGCAGCTCAGTTGGGGGGGGTGAAGAGACCCAGTACTTC. Its protein product is CSSVGGGEETQYF. V is TRBV29-1 and J is TRBJ2-5, with 7 nucleotides matching TRBD2. The CDR3 is made up of 13 amino acids. J was trimmed by 3 bases and V by 8 bases; bases with no gene match: 9. CDR1 SQVTM and CDR2 ANQGSEA come from the germline V gene. The complete variable domain, with remaining parts taken from reference TRBV29-1 and TRBJ2-5, reads SAVISQKPSRDICQRGTSLTIQCQVDSQVTMMFWYRQQPGQSLTLIATANQGSEATYESGFVIDKFPISRPNLTFSTLTVSNMSPEDSSIYLCSSVGGGEETQYFGPGTRLLVL.

This clonotype came up a few times. V gene TRBV28 combines with J gene TRBJ2-1, with 14 positions matching TRBD2. Germline loops: CDR1 MDHEN, CDR2 SYDVKM. Germline trimming cut 5 bases from V and 2 bases from J; bases unmatched to any gene: 14. The CDR3 has 20 amino acids. The CDR3 loop is CASSTVATSGGALAYNEQFF. The CDR3 DNA follows: TGTGCCAGCAGTACAGTGGCGACTAGCGGGGGGGCACTCGCCTACAATGAGCAGTTCTTC.

This clonotype has a count of ten or more. The CDR3 spells CASRDRVNTEAFF. The CDR3 DNA is TGTGCCAGCAGGGACAGGGTGAACACTGAAGCTTTCTTT. The rearrangement joins TRBV6-2 or TRBV6-3 to TRBJ1-1, with 8 bases aligning to TRBD1. J was trimmed by 0 bases and V by 6 bases; bases with no gene match: 0. The germline V gene encodes CDR1 MNHEY and CDR2 SVGEGT. This CDR3 region has 13 residues.

This clonotype was counted many times. The chain carries TRBV5-1 and TRBJ2-2; possibly TRBD1 for D (5 bases). V was clipped by 1 base and J by 0 bases, with 10 bases between them. The germline V gene encodes CDR1 SGHRS and CDR2 YFSETQ. The CDR3 is 16 amino acids. Written as DNA, the CDR3 is TGCGCCAGCAGCTTGATAAGGGGTCCGAACACCGGGGAGCTGTTTTTT. It codes for CASSLIRGPNTGELFF.

V is TRBV10-3 and J is TRBJ2-1, with TRBD1 as a possible D gene (5 bases). Trimming cost V 4 bases and J 7 bases, with 11 bases left between them. Germline V lookup: CDR1 ENHRY, CDR2 SYGVKD. The CDR3 is 13 amino acids. The CDR3 region has the DNA TGTGCCATCAGTGTCCCCAGGGCGAATGAGCAGTTCTTC. Its protein product is CAISVPRANEQFF.

This clonotype was counted many times. The chain carries TRBV12-3 or TRBV12-4 and TRBJ1-5; D gene unclear. The CDR3 contains 13 residues. V was shortened by 3 bases and J by 2 bases, with 5 bases between the two germline ends. CDR3 protein: CASSFMGNQPQHF. The DNA for the CDR3 is TGTGCCAGCAGTTTTATGGGCAATCAGCCCCAGCATTTT.

This clonotype was recorded at least ten times. CDR3 nucleotide sequence: TGCAGTGCTAGAGACACCACAGCGAAGACAAACTATGGCTACACCTTC. This gives the protein CSARDTTAKTNYGYTF. V gene TRBV20-1 combines with J gene TRBJ1-2; no reliable D call. Germline CDR1 DFQATT, CDR2 SNEGSKA (reference sequence). Trimming stripped 0 bases from V and 2 bases from J, with 16 bases between. This CDR3 is built from 16 residues.

This clonotype was counted between two and nine times. The chain employs TRBV4-3 and TRBJ1-4; D may be TRBD1 (5 bases). The V gene lost 0 bases and the J gene lost 7 bases, with 12 bases spanning the gap. This CDR3 has 15 amino acids. Germline CDR1 reads LGHNA; CDR2 reads YSLEER. The CDR3: CASSQDPKRGEKLFF. The CDR3 DNA follows: TGCGCCAGCAGCCAAGATCCCAAAAGGGGTGAAAAACTGTTTTTT.

The sample holds many counts of this clonotype. The chain links TRBV29-1 to TRBJ1-2; D is possibly TRBD1 (5 bases). There are 15 residues in the CDR3. V dropped 6 bases and J dropped 4 bases, with 21 bases sitting between them. Germline V gene sequence: CDR1 SQVTM, CDR2 ANQGSEA. The CDR3 DNA reads TGCAGCGTCGACAGTTCGGCAGACACTTCCTATGGCTACACCTTC. Its protein product is CSVDSSADTSYGYTF. The variable domain in full, completed from reference TRBV29-1 and TRBJ1-2, reads SAVISQKPSRDICQRGTSLTIQCQVDSQVTMMFWYRQQPGQSLTLIATANQGSEATYESGFVIDKFPISRPNLTFSTLTVSNMSPEDSSIYLCSVDSSADTSYGYTFGSGTRLTVV.